The sequence of this T cell receptor (beta chain) was determined in a study of blood T cell repertoires in COVID-19 (dated by TCRdb to the early 2020s). Broadly, across the study: The collaborator samples originated in the United States, Italy and Spain and spanned the acute and convalescent phases of COVID-19. The material from the prospective study consisted of cDNA or gDNA derived from T cells, B-cell-depleted T cells, or PBMCs. Sample metadata almost always included a de-identified subject ID, COVID-19 status, age in years and sex. The samples were drawn from two sources: the first 160 participants of the ongoing ImmuneRACE study, and over 1,000 subjects contributed by 6 global collaborators. A freely available public database, intended as a resource for researchers studying the immune response to SARS-CoV-2, is where the repertoires were released. Deeply sampled blood TCRbeta repertoires from subjects exposed to, actively infected with, or recovered from COVID-19 were included in the dataset. Where HLA class I and class II types were available, the types were taken from metadata supplied by the sample provider, not from assay-based typing.

The paper as a whole reports these results and caveats: The quantity of clinical and demographic metadata differed by source and by participant and was supplied without curation.

Collaborating institutions collected whole blood in K2EDTA tubes following their own protocols. For TCRbeta analysis, collaborators shipped samples as frozen whole blood, isolated PBMCs, or DNA extracted from either of those sample types. This clone is a singleton in its sample. Its antigen remains unidentified. No quality values exist for individual bases; no much larger clone is one base distant. TCRbeta CDR3 regions were amplified from genomic DNA by means of the immunoSEQ Assay, a bias-controlled multiplex PCR. The original methods were these. Nucleated cell counts per sample were estimated from amplification of reference gene primers within the assay. Sequence reads were collapsed and filtered to measure the absolute abundance of every unique TCRbeta CDR3 rearrangement. For each sample, productive Simpson clonality was calculated by taking the square root of Simpson's diversity index across productive rearrangements. In its TCRdb copy, this immuneACCESS table keeps in-frame sequences only and misses some clones. Where compared with another copy, unresolved V genes explain less than half of these, and the others have no known cause. For V, J and clone size, that table is used; D and trimming come from the DNA. Across this sample there are around 30,000 clones, with roughly 84% seen only once. The leading ten clones occupy about an eighth of the sample.

The junction carries 12 bases between V and J, which are trimmed by 1 base and 12 bases respectively. Taken from cysteine to phenylalanine, the CDR3 has 12 residues. The entry retains the CDR3 DNA only, 36 bases that are in frame from base 1. CDR1 MGHDK and CDR2 SYGVNS are derived from the germline V gene. The TCR comes from a man between 60 and 70 years old with active COVID-19. The sample was peripheral blood. The sequence is built from TRBV25-1 and TRBJ1-2; TRBD1 could be the D gene, as 5 bases match. The DNA sequence follows: TGTGCCAGCAGTGAATTGGGGACTCAAAACACCTTC. It codes for CASSELGTQNTF.